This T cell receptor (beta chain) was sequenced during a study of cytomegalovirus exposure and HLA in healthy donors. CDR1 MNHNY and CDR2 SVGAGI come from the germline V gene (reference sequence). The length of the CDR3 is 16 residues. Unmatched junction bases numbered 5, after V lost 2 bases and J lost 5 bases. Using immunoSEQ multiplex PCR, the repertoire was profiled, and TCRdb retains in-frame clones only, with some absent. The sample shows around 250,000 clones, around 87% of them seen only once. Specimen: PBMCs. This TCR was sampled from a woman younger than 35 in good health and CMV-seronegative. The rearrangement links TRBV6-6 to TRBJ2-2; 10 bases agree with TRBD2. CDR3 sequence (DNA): TGTGCCAGCAGTTACACGGCTAGCGGGGGTACCGGGGAGCTGTTTTTT. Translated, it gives CASSYTASGGTGELFF.